This T cell receptor (beta chain) was identified during a study of blood T cell repertoires in COVID-19 (TCRdb year 2020). Notes on the research overall: The collaborator samples originated in the United States, Italy and Spain and spanned the acute and convalescent phases of COVID-19. The material from the prospective study consisted of cDNA or gDNA derived from T cells, B-cell-depleted T cells, or PBMCs. Deeply sampled blood TCRbeta repertoires from subjects exposed to, actively infected with, or recovered from COVID-19 were included in the dataset. The repertoires were made available in a free public database intended to serve as a resource for research on the immune response to SARS-CoV-2. The samples were drawn from the first 160 participants of the ongoing ImmuneRACE study and from roughly 1,300 subjects provided by 6 global collaborators. The sample metadata nearly always contained a de-identified subject ID, COVID-19 status, age in years and sex. HLA class I and class II types, where available, came from metadata supplied by the sample provider rather than from assay-based typing.

Including the terminal cysteine and phenylalanine, the CDR3 comprises 15 residues. The retained sequence is limited to the CDR3, 45 bases, with the frame set at the first base. CDR1 and CDR2, per the germline V gene (reference sequence), are SSHAT and FNYEAQ. For this chain, trimming is 4 bases at the V end and 0 bases at the J end, and the number of junction bases without a gene match is 3. The study at large found these results: Clinical and demographic metadata were provided uncurated, with the amount varying by source and participant.

Note on this clone: What antigen it recognizes has not been identified. It has no much larger one-base neighbor in the sample; base qualities were not kept.

TCRbeta CDR3 regions were amplified from genomic DNA using the immunoSEQ Assay, a bias-controlled multiplex PCR. As for how the authors treated the data: The number of nucleated cells in each sample was estimated from the amplification of reference gene primers within the assay. To quantify the absolute abundance of each unique TCRbeta CDR3 rearrangement, sequence reads were collapsed and filtered. Productive Simpson clonality was computed per sample as the square root of Simpson's diversity index over productive rearrangements. As stored in TCRdb, this immuneACCESS dataset retains in-frame rearrangements with V and J assigned. A fraction of the clones does not appear; measured against another copy, unresolved V genes explain less than half of the discrepancy, and the remainder lacks a known reason. V, J and clone size were drawn from that table, and D and trimming were deduced from the DNA. The sample data list about 62,000 clones, and 65% to 80% of these were observed just once. About 20% of the sample comes from the top ten.

Whole blood was collected in K2EDTA tubes by collaborating institutions according to the institutions' own protocols. For TCRbeta analysis, collaborators shipped samples as frozen whole blood, isolated PBMCs, or DNA extracted from either of those sample types. The origin of this receptor is a woman aged 80 or over with active or convalescent COVID-19. The rearrangement combines TRBV7-7 with TRBJ2-3; 8 bases in the middle match TRBD2. Sequenced input: peripheral blood. The sequenced DNA is TGTGCCAGCAGCTCGGTAGCGGGGAGCACAGATACGCAGTATTTT. Its protein reads: CASSSVAGSTDTQYF.